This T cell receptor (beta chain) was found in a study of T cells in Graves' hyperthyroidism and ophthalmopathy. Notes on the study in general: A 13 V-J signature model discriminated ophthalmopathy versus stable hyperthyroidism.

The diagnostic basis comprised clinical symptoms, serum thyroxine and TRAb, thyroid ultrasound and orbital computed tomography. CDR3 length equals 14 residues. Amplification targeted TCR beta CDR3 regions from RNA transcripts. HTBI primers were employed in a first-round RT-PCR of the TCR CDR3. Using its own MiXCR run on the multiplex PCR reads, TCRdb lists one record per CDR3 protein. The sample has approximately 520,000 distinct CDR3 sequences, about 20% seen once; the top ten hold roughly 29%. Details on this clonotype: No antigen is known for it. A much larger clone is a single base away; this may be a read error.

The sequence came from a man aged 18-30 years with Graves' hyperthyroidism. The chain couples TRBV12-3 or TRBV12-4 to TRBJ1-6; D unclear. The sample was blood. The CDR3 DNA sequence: TGTGGCAGCAGTTTAGTACAGACCAATTCACCCCTCCACTTT. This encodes CGSSLVQTNSPLHF.